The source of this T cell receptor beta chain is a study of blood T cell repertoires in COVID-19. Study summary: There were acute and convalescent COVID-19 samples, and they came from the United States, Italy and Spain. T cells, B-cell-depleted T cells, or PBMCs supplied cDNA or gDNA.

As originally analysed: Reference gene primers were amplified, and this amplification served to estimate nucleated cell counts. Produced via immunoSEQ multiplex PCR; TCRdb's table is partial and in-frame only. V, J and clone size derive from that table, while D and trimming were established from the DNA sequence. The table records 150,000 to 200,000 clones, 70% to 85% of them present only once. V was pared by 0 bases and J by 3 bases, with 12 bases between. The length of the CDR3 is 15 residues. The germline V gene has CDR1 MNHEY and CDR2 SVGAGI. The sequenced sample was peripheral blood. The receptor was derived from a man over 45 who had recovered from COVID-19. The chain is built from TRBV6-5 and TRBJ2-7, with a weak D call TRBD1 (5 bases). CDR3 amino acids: CASSYSGRRDYEQYF. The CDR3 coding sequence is TGTGCCAGCAGTTACTCAGGGCGCAGGGACTACGAGCAGTACTTC.